This TCR beta chain was identified in a study of radiation and T cells in renal cell carcinoma. Indicated time point: blood 4 weeks post-SBRT, at nephrectomy. The treatment was: 15 Gy SBRT to primary tumor, nephrectomy 4 weeks later. This clone has just one count. Germline CDR1 reads SGHDT; CDR2 reads YYEEEE. The CDR3 loop spans 14 amino acids. J lost 5 bases, V lost 3 bases, and 5 bases had no gene match. Assay: immunoSEQ multiplex PCR; the TCRdb copy retains only in-frame clones and omits some. The data hold approximately 92,000 clones, with about 82% observed a single time. The gene calls are TRBV5-6 and TRBJ2-1; 7 bases fit TRBD2. The sequencing here drew on blood, taken from a patient whose treatment included radiotherapy and nephrectomy. The clonotype comes from a man aged 50 or older with renal cell carcinoma. CDR3 in DNA: TGTGCCAGCAGCTATGGACTAGGCCACAATGAGCAGTTCTTC. This encodes CASSYGLGHNEQFF.